This T cell receptor (beta chain) was captured in a study of cytomegalovirus exposure and HLA in healthy donors. CDR1 is LNHDA, CDR2 SQIVND, per germline (reference sequence). CDR3 length: 12 amino acids. V lost 6 bases and J lost 5, with 7 bases in between. Researchers ran the PCR with 60 Vbeta and 13 Jbeta primers. Measured with immunoSEQ multiplex PCR; TCRdb has only the in-frame clones, and not every one. Among about 96,000 clones listed, approximately 79% were seen once. This rearrangement joins TRBV19 to TRBJ1-4; D is undetermined. The sequenced material came from PBMCs. The source of this sequence is a man aged 25-45 years in good health and CMV-seronegative. The CDR3, as DNA: TGTGCCAGTAGGTCGGTAAATGAAAAACTGTTTTTT. This codes for CASRSVNEKLFF. The entire variable domain, with the rest obtained from reference TRBV19 and TRBJ1-4, is as follows: DGGITQSPKYLFRKEGQNVTLSCEQNLNHDAMYWYRQDPGQGLRLIYYSQIVNDFQKGDIAEGYSVSREKKESFPLTVTSAQKNPTAFYLCASRSVNEKLFFGSGTQLSVL.